Sequencing of this T cell receptor (beta chain) was carried out in a study of blood T cell repertoires in COVID-19. Overall study: The cDNA or gDNA used as material had been derived from T cells, B-cell-depleted T cells, or PBMCs.

V lost 7 bases and J lost 4; bases outside the gene matches: 5. Looked up from germline, CDR1 is LNHNV and CDR2 is YYDKDF (reference sequence). The CDR3 runs to 15 residues. Original processing methods: Amplification of reference gene primers provided the estimated nucleated cell counts. The data were produced by immunoSEQ multiplex PCR, yet TCRdb's version contains in-frame clones alone and is incomplete. That table gives V, J and clone size, and the DNA gave D and trimming. This table holds tens of thousands of clones, around 75% found once. The sequenced material came from peripheral blood. The rearrangement links TRBV15 to TRBJ2-1, with TRBD2 identical over 12 bases. The TCR sequence derives from an elderly woman with active or convalescent COVID-19. Here the CDR3 reads CATTKGLAGYNEQFF. DNA of the CDR3: TGTGCCACCACTAAGGGACTAGCGGGTTACAATGAGCAGTTCTTC.